This paragraph covers one TCR beta chain sequence. This clonotype registers as medium-sized (0.01 to 0.1%) within its sample. Which antigen it targets is not known. No per-base quality is available; no much larger clone lies one base away. From its cysteine to its phenylalanine, the CDR3 spans 13 amino acids. The only DNA kept is the CDR3, 39 bases in frame from the first base. As encoded in the germline V gene (reference sequence), CDR1 is GTSNPN while CDR2 is SVGIG. The V and J ends are trimmed by 6 bases and 6 bases, leaving 17 bases between them. The method behind the library was 5' RACE. Data came from an Illumina HiSeq 2000. TCRdb reprocessed the public reads (quality trimming at Q25 with fastp, clone calling with MiXCR) and kept in-frame beta chains. Rows are unified per CDR3 protein, each entry keeping the most common DNA and genes. The sample table holds some 300 distinct CDR3 sequences, of which about 7.2% were seen once. The ten largest clonotypes hold roughly nine tenths of the sample.

The data derive from a study (dated by TCRdb to 2015 to 2016). Regarding the complete study: The origins of HIV persistence were investigated in individuals who naturally controlled HIV infection.

The sequence was collected from a male donor with HIV. The V gene is TRBV30 and the J gene is TRBJ2-5; the best D guess is TRBD2, with 5 bases matching. The sequencing input was effector memory T cells from blood PBMCs. The sample's cell subset or site, from its label and the paper: effector memory CD4+ T cells. The DNA sequence reads TGTGCCTGCCTCCGCACCAGCGGTCAGACCCAGTACTTC. Protein translation: CACLRTSGQTQYF.